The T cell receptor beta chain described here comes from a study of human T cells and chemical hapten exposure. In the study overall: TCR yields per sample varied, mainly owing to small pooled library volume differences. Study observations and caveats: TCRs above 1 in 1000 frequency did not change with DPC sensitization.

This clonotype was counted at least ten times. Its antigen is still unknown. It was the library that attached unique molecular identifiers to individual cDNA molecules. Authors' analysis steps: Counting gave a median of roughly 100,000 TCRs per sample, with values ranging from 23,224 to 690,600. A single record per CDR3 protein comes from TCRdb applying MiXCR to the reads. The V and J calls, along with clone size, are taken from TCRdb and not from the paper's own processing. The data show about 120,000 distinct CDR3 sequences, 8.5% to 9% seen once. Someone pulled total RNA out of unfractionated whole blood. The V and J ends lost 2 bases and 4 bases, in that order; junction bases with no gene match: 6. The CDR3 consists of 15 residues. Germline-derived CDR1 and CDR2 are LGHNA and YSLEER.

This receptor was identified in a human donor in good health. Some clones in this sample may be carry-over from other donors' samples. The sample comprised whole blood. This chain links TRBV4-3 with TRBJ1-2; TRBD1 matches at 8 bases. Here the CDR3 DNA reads TGCGCCAGCAGCCAAACGACAGGGGCGGGCTATGGCTACACCTTC. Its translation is CASSQTTGAGYGYTF.